The next 27 T cell receptor beta chains were all read from a single sample in a study of T cells in women clearing cervical HPV infection (dated by TCRdb to about 2018). The library relied on the immunoSEQ multiplex PCR assay. The source is immuneACCESS, and TCRdb retained only in-frame sequences with V and J called. Part of the clones is not carried over; for the studies checked, unresolved V genes explain less than half of this, and the remainder is unexplained. The data table for this sample lists 30,000 to 45,000 clones. The ten largest clones add up to 3.7% of the sample. The sample taken for sequencing was blood buffy coat. These receptor sequences come from a woman between 18 and 75 years old with a cervical HPV16 infection that either progressed to CIN3+ or cleared (not recorded which).

Notes on this clone: Read coverage stops 3 residues before the CDR3 terminus; the germline J gene supplies the remainder. The chain employs TRBV5-1 and TRBJ2-3; 7 nucleotides align to TRBD2. V lost 6 bases to trimming and J lost 4 bases; unmatched junction nucleotides: 5. The V gene's germline CDR1 is SGHRS and CDR2 YFSETQ. The CDR3 consists of 13 residues. The CDR3 is CASTREGADTQYF. CDR3 DNA, as far as it was read: TGCGCCAGCACCAGGGAGGGCGCAGATACG.

In the case of this clone: The CDR3 extends 3 residues past the end of the read, so its final part is completed from the germline J gene. The rearrangement links TRBV6-4 to TRBJ2-2; no reliable D call. Germline V gives CDR1 MRHNA, CDR2 SNTAGT. The CDR3 runs to 14 residues. Trimming removed 7 bases at V and 2 bases at J, with 11 bases between. CDR3 bases read: TGTGCCAGCACGGCAGGCCCTAACACCGGGGAG. This translates into CASTAGPNTGE. The entire CDR3 sequence reads CASTAGPNTGELFF.

Comments on this clone: The read stops 3 residues short of the end of the CDR3; the missing end is completed from the germline J gene. The chain uses TRBV6-2 or TRBV6-3 and TRBJ2-4; 14 nucleotides line up with TRBD2. CDR3 size: 14 residues. Trimming took 11 bases from V and 9 from J; bases not matched to a gene: 9. Germline CDR1 is MNHEY and CDR2 is SVGEGT. The covered CDR3 bases are TGTGCCGCGGGGACTAGCGGGAGTGGTGGCATT. Protein sequence: CAAGTSGSGGI. The full CDR3 sequence reads CAAGTSGSGGIQYF.

For this clone: The sequenced fragment ends 3 residues before the CDR3 boundary, so the rest is inferred from the germline J gene. This chain connects TRBV19 to TRBJ2-3; 8 nucleotides agree with TRBD2. Trimming took 3 bases from V and 4 from J; bases not matched to a gene: 6. CDR1 and CDR2 from the germline V gene are LNHDA and SQIVND (reference sequence). This CDR3 has 15 amino acids. The sequenced CDR3 bases are TGTGCCAGTAGTATGGGGCTAGCGGGCCCAGATACG. This codes for CASSMGLAGPDT. The entire CDR3 protein is CASSMGLAGPDTQYF.

On this clone itself: The read ends 3 residues before the CDR3 terminus; that terminus is restored from the germline J gene. Other DNA sequences in the same sample also yield this CDR3. This chain links TRBV30 with TRBJ1-2; tentative D call: TRBD1 (6 bases). CDR3 length: 12 residues. In germline, CDR1 is GTSNPN, CDR2 SVGIG (reference sequence). CDR3 region: CAWSVLGAGYTF. CDR3 DNA, as far as it was read: TGTGCCTGGAGTGTACTGGGGGCGGGC. The full variable domain, in which reference TRBV30 and TRBJ1-2 provide the parts outside the CDR3, is SQTIHQWPATLVQPVGSPLSLECTVEGTSNPNLYWYRQAAGRGLQLLFYSVGIGQISSEVPQNLSASRPQDRQFILSSKKLLLSDSGFYLCAWSVLGAGYTFGSGTRLTVV.

Notes on this clone: The missing CDR3 end, 3 residues past where the read stops, is filled in from the germline J gene. V is TRBV19 and J is TRBJ1-2; D is possibly TRBD1 (6 bases). V gave up 6 bases and J gave up 4 bases, with 15 bases separating them. Germline V lookup: CDR1 LNHDA, CDR2 SQIVND (reference sequence). This CDR3 has 14 residues. The sequenced part of the CDR3 DNA is TGTGCCAGTAGCAGCCGGGACAACCTCTATGGC. Its protein is CASSSRDNLYG. The whole CDR3 sequence is CASSSRDNLYGYTF.

In regard to this clone: One end of the junction is discordant with germline, which a read error may explain. The read halts 3 residues ahead of the CDR3 end, with the missing end drawn from the germline J gene. V and J are TRBV4-2 and TRBJ2-5, with 14 nucleotides matching TRBD2. In germline, CDR1 is LGHNA, CDR2 YNFKEQ. The CDR3 has 16 amino acids. CDR3 DNA (partial): TGCGCCAGCAGCCAAGACGGGACTAGCGGGAGAGAGACC. This gives the protein CASSQDGTSGRET. The whole CDR3 reads CASSQDGTSGRETQYF.

On this clone itself: The read comes to an end 3 residues before the CDR3 does, leaving the germline J gene to fill in the end. The chain recombines TRBV20-1 with TRBJ1-5; D not certain. The germline gives CDR1 DFQATT, CDR2 SNEGSKA (reference sequence). V gave up 0 bases and J gave up 4 bases, with 7 bases separating them. The CDR3 is 13 residues long. The covered CDR3 bases are TGCAGTGCTAGAGAACAGTCAAATCAGCCC. Protein sequence: CSAREQSNQP. The entire CDR3 sequence reads CSAREQSNQPQHF.

Regarding this clone: The CDR3 end lies 3 residues beyond the end of the read and is filled in from the germline J gene. V usage is TRBV11-2 and J usage is TRBJ1-1; the D gene is possibly TRBD1 (6 bases). CDR3 size: 14 residues. V was trimmed by 8 bases and J by 1 base, leaving 14 bases between them. The V gene's germline CDR1 is SGHAT and CDR2 FQNNGV. The sequenced part of the CDR3 DNA is TGTGCCAGCCGGGGGGGAGGGGGGAACACTGAA. This encodes CASRGGGGNTE. The complete CDR3 protein is CASRGGGGNTEAFF.

Turning to this clone: The CDR3 extends 3 residues past the end of the read, so its final part is completed from the germline J gene. This chain uses TRBV5-3 with TRBJ1-1, with D unclear. TRBV5-3 is an ORF, and what it does is uncertain. Between the trimmed V and J ends, which lost 4 bases and 5 bases, there was a span of 6 bases. The CDR3 extends over 11 amino acids. The CDR3 DNA, read in part, is TGTGCCAGAAGCCTTAAAACTGAA. It is translated as CARSLKTE. The entire CDR3 is CARSLKTEAFF.

As for this clone: The read comes to an end 3 residues before the CDR3 does, leaving the germline J gene to fill in the end. This chain connects TRBV20-1 to TRBJ1-2; D uncertain. V dropped 0 bases and J dropped 4 bases, with 3 bases sitting between them. The CDR3 is 11 residues long. Germline V CDR1 and CDR2: DFQATT, SNEGSKA (reference sequence). CDR3 DNA, as far as it was read: TGCAGTGCTAGAGAAGGCTATGGC. It encodes CSAREGYG. The whole CDR3 reads CSAREGYGYTF.

On this clone itself: With the read ending 3 residues before the CDR3 end, the germline J gene is used to fill in that end. The chain employs TRBV19 and TRBJ2-2, with 12 nucleotides matching TRBD2. In germline, CDR1 is LNHDA, CDR2 SQIVND (reference sequence). With 5 bases clipped from V and 0 bases from J, the junction kept 1 base outside the gene matches. CDR3 size: 16 residues. The CDR3 reads CASSSSGRANTGELFF. The CDR3 bases that were read are TGTGCCAGTAGTTCTAGCGGGAGGGCGAACACCGGGGAG.

As to this clone: The read terminates 3 residues ahead of where the CDR3 ends, so the germline J gene completes it. V and J are TRBV20-1 and TRBJ2-1; tentatively, D is TRBD1 (6 bases). Germline lookup yields CDR1 DFQATT and CDR2 SNEGSKA (reference sequence). The CDR3 sequence is 14 residues long. V was trimmed by 1 base and J by 6 bases, leaving 13 bases between them. The CDR3 bases that were read are TGCAGTGCTAGAGCCCCAGGGGCCAGCAATGAG. It yields the protein CSARAPGASNE. The whole CDR3 is CSARAPGASNEQFF.

CDR3 sequence: CSVAAGATEAFF. The part of the CDR3 DNA that was read is TGCAGCGTCGCGGCAGGGGCCACTGAA. V is TRBV29-1 and J is TRBJ1-1, with D maybe TRBD1 (6 bases). With the read ending 3 residues before the CDR3 end, the germline J gene is used to fill in that end. CDR3 length: 12 amino acids. The germline CDR1 and CDR2 sequences are SQVTM and ANQGSEA. V dropped 6 bases and J dropped 4 bases, with 12 bases sitting between them.

Comment on this clone: The read is 3 residues too short to cover the CDR3 end, so that end is filled in from the germline J gene. V and J are TRBV11-1 and TRBJ2-5, with TRBD1 identical over 10 bases. The V gene's germline CDR1 is SGHAT and CDR2 FQDESV (reference sequence). The CDR3 is 15 amino acids. V gave up 1 base and J gave up 5 bases; unmatched junction bases: 4. Here the CDR3 reads CASSLDDRGPETQYF. The CDR3 DNA, read in part, is TGTGCCAGCAGCTTAGATGACAGGGGGCCGGAGACC.

On this clone itself: With the read ending 3 residues before the CDR3 end, the germline J gene is used to fill in that end. The chain links TRBV6-4 to TRBJ2-1; 10 positions agree with TRBD2. Germline V CDR1 and CDR2: MRHNA, SNTAGT. With 0 bases clipped from V and 7 bases from J, the junction kept 9 bases outside the gene matches. This CDR3 contains 17 residues. The covered CDR3 bases are TGTGCCAGCAGTGACTCCCATCTAGCGGGAGAAACGAATGAG. Residues: CASSDSHLAGETNE. The entire CDR3 sequence reads CASSDSHLAGETNEQFF.

With respect to this clone: The read ends 3 residues before the CDR3 terminus; that terminus is restored from the germline J gene. The genes are TRBV20-1 and TRBJ2-7; unclear D gene. The CDR3 has 13 residues. From germline, CDR1 is DFQATT and CDR2 SNEGSKA (reference sequence). The ends were cut back, 3 bases at V and 1 base at J, with 10 bases in the middle. The part of the CDR3 DNA that was read is TGCAGTGCTAGGCAAGCCGGTTCCTACGAG. It is translated as CSARQAGSYE. The entire CDR3 sequence reads CSARQAGSYEQYF.

About this clone itself: The DNA ends 3 residues before the CDR3 does, and the rest of the CDR3 is filled in from the germline J gene. The chain uses TRBV7-2 and TRBJ2-3; D is unresolved. V was shortened by 3 bases and J by 0 bases, with 7 bases between the two germline ends. The CDR3 loop spans 14 amino acids. Per germline, CDR1 SGHTA and CDR2 FQGNSA. The CDR3 loop reads CASSFRLSTDTQYF. Partial CDR3 DNA: TGTGCCAGCAGCTTTCGACTCAGCACAGATACG.

As to this clone: The CDR3 is cut off 3 residues early in the read; its end comes from the germline J gene. This sequence joins TRBV7-3 and TRBJ2-4; D is possibly TRBD2 (6 bases). V was shortened by 1 base and J by 0 bases, with 10 bases between the two germline ends. The CDR3 spans 16 residues. Per germline, CDR1 SGHTA and CDR2 FQGTGA. The CDR3 here is CASSLMGTLAKNIQYF. CDR3 DNA (partial): TGTGCCAGCAGCTTAATGGGGACTTTAGCCAAAAACATT.

As concerns this clone: The read stops 3 residues short of the end of the CDR3; the missing end is completed from the germline J gene. The chain uses TRBV20-1 and TRBJ2-2; 11 nucleotides line up with TRBD2. This CDR3 has 15 residues. Per the germline V gene, CDR1 is DFQATT and CDR2 is SNEGSKA (reference sequence). With V trimmed by 4 bases and J by 5 bases, 6 bases remained unmatched. The covered CDR3 bases are TGCAGTGCTACTAGCGGGAGGCAGATTACCGGGGAG. It yields the protein CSATSGRQITGE. The CDR3 in full is CSATSGRQITGELFF.

With regard to this clone: The sequenced fragment ends 3 residues before the CDR3 boundary, so the rest is inferred from the germline J gene. The chain has TRBV10-3 and TRBJ1-2; TRBD1 agrees at 7 bases. The CDR3 has 13 residues. Germline assignment: CDR1 ENHRY and CDR2 SYGVKD. The CDR3 sequence: CAITLGLGGGYTF. Incomplete CDR3 DNA: TGTGCCATCACCCTCGGTTTAGGGGGCGGC.

As concerns this clone: The missing CDR3 end, 3 residues past where the read stops, is filled in from the germline J gene. The chain recombines TRBV12-3 or TRBV12-4 with TRBJ1-1; D not certain. This CDR3 is 15 amino acids long. The CDR3 spells CASSQVRPEKAGAFF. Partial CDR3 DNA: TGTGCCAGCAGCCAAGTGAGACCGGAGAAGGCAGGA.

To note about this clone: The read terminates 3 residues ahead of where the CDR3 ends, so the germline J gene completes it. V and J are TRBV18 and TRBJ1-2; 9 nucleotides line up with TRBD1. Germline V gene sequence: CDR1 KGHSH, CDR2 LQKENI. The CDR3 runs 14 residues. The covered CDR3 bases are TGTGCCAGCTCACCACCGGGACAGGGATCAACC. Protein: CASSPPGQGST. The CDR3 in its entirety is CASSPPGQGSTYTF.

A remark on this clone: The CDR3 end is not reached by the read, which stops 3 residues before it; the germline J gene fills it in. V and J are TRBV20-1 and TRBJ2-3, with 8 bases identical to TRBD2. There are 14 residues in the CDR3. The V and J ends lost 3 bases and 4 bases, in that order; junction bases with no gene match: 6. Germline CDR1 is DFQATT and CDR2 is SNEGSKA (reference sequence). The sequenced CDR3 bases are TGCAGTGCTAGCTTGGCGGGAGGTGCAGATACG. As protein: CSASLAGGADT. The complete CDR3 sequence is CSASLAGGADTQYF.

As regards this clone: Read coverage stops 3 residues before the CDR3 terminus; the germline J gene supplies the remainder. V gene TRBV18 combines with J gene TRBJ1-6, with D perhaps TRBD1 (5 bases). The CDR3 extends over 14 amino acids. V dropped 0 bases and J dropped 5 bases, with 5 bases sitting between them. Germline V gene data show CDR1 as KGHSH and CDR2 as LQKENI. CDR3 region: CASSPPGDNSPLHF. CDR3 DNA (partial): TGTGCCAGCTCACCACCAGGGGATAATTCACCC.

With regard to this clone: Sequencing ends 3 residues short of the CDR3 end; the germline J gene provides the rest. The chain has TRBV7-9 and TRBJ1-2; TRBD1 might be the D (6 bases). Germline V CDR1 and CDR2: SEHNR, FQNEAQ (reference sequence). The CDR3 is 15 residues long. The sequenced CDR3 bases are TGTGCCAGCAGCTCGCGCGGGGGGCGCTTAAATGAC. Protein product: CASSSRGGRLND. The full CDR3 reads CASSSRGGRLNDYTF.

On this clone itself: The observed sequence ends 3 residues before the CDR3 terminus, with the missing tail filled in from the germline J gene. The V and J genes are TRBV7-6 and TRBJ2-3; D is uncertain. The V end was cut by 1 base, the J end by 1 base, with 6 bases between. CDR3 length: 14 residues. From germline, CDR1 is SGHVS and CDR2 FNYEAQ. CDR3 DNA, as far as it was read: TGTGCCAGCAGCTTAGATCAGGGCACAGATACG. It encodes CASSLDQGTDT. The entire CDR3 reads CASSLDQGTDTQYF.